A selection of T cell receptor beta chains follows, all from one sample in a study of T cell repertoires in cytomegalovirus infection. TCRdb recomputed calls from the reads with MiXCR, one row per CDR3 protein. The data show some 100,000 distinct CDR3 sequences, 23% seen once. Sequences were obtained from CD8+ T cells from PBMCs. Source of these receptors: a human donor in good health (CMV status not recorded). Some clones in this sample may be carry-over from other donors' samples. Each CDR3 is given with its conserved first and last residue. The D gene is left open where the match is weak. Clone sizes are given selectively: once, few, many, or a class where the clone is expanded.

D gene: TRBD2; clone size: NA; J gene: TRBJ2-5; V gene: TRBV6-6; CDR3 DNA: TGTGCCAGCAGAGAACTAGCGGGGGCTCAGACGTACCAAGAGACCCAGTACTTC; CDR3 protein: CASRELAGAQTYQETQYF
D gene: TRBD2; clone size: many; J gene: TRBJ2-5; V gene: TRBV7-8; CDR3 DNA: TGTGCCAGCAGCGCTGGACTAGCGGGACAAGAGACCCAGTACTTC; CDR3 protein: CASSAGLAGQETQYF
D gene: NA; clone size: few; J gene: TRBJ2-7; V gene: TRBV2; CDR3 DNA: TGTGCCAGCAGTGCCGACTACGAGCAGTACTTC; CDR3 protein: CASSADYEQYF
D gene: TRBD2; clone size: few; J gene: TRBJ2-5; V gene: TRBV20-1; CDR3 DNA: TGCAGTGCTAGAGACGTTGAGACTAGCGAGCAAGAGACCCAGTACTTC; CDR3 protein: CSARDVETSEQETQYF
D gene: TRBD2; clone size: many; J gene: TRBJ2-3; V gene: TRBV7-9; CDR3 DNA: TGTGCCAGCAGCTTTCTAGCGGGGGCTGCAGATACGCAGTATTTT; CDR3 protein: CASSFLAGAADTQYF
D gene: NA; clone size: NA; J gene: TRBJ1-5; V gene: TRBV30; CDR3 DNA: TGTGCCTGGAGCTTCCGGGACGGCAATCAGCCCCAGCATTTT; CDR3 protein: CAWSFRDGNQPQHF
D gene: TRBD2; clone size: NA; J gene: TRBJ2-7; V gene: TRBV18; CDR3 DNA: TGTGCCAGCTCACCCCCCGGCGGGAGGATCAACGAGCAGTACTTC; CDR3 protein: CASSPPGGRINEQYF
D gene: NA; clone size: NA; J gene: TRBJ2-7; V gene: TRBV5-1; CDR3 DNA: TGCGCCAGCAGCTTGGACTGGTTAGGGGACGAGCAGTACTTC; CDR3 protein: CASSLDWLGDEQYF
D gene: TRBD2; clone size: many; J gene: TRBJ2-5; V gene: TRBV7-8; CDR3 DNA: TGTGCCAGCAGCTTATTACTAGCGGGAGGGCCGGGAGAGACCCAGTACTTC; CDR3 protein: CASSLLLAGGPGETQYF
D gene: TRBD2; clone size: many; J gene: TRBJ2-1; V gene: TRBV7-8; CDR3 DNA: TGTGCCAGCAGCCAAAGAGGGACTAGCGGGGCTGGGGATGAGCAGTTCTTC; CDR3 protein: CASSQRGTSGAGDEQFF
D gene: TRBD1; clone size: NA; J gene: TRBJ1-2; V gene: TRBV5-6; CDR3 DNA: TGTGCCAGCAGCTTTATAGGGACAGGCGATGGCTACACCTTC; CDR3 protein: CASSFIGTGDGYTF
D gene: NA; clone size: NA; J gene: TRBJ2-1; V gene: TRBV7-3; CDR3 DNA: TGTGCCAGACCCCTTAGCTCCTACAATGAGCAGTTCTTC; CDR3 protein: CARPLSSYNEQFF
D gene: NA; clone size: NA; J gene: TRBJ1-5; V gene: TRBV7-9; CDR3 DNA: TGTGCCAGCAGCTCTGACATCGAGACGAGTCAGCCCCAGCATTTT; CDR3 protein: CASSSDIETSQPQHF
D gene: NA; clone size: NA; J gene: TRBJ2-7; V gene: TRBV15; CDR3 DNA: TGTGCCACCAGCCAGGGGAAACCAGACGAGCAGTACTTC; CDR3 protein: CATSQGKPDEQYF
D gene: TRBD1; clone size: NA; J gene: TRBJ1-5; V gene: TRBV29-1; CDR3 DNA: TGCAGCGTGGGACAGGGAAGCAATCAGCCCCAGCATTTT; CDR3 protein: CSVGQGSNQPQHF
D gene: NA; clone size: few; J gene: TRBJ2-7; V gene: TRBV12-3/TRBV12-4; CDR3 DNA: TGTGCCAGCAGTTTAGGGATGGGCTACGAGCAGTACTTC; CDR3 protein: CASSLGMGYEQYF
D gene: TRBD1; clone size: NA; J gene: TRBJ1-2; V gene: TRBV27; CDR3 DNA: TGTGCCAGCAGTTCGGGACAGGGGGTAATGAGTGGCTACACCTTC; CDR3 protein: CASSSGQGVMSGYTF
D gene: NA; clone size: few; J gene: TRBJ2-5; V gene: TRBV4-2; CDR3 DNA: TGTGCCAGCAGCCAGGACACAGAGACCCAGTACTTC; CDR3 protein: CASSQDTETQYF
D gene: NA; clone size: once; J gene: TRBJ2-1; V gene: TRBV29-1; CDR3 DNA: TGCAGCGTTGAAATGGACCGAACTCAAAATGAGCAGTTCTTC; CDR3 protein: CSVEMDRTQNEQFF
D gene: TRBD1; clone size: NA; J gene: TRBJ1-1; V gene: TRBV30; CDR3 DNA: TGTGCCTGGAGTATCCAGGGGGGGAGTGAAGCTTTCTTT; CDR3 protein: CAWSIQGGSEAFF
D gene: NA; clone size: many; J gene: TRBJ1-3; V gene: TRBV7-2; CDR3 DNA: TGTGCCAGCAGCTTAGGGGTTAGCTCTGGAAACACCATATATTTT; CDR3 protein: CASSLGVSSGNTIYF
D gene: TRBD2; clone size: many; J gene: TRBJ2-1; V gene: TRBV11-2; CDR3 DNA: TGTGCCAGCAGCTCTTTGATAGGGCTAGCGGGAGGGCCCCTCCGATACAATGAGCAGTTCTTC; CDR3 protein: CASSSLIGLAGGPLRYNEQFF
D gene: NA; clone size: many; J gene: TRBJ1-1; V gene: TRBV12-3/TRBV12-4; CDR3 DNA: TGTGCCAGCTCCAAAGCCGGGGGGTGGGACACTGAAGCTTTCTTT; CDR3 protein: CASSKAGGWDTEAFF
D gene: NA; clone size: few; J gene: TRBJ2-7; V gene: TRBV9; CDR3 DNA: TGTGCCAGCAGCGTAGAGCCAGGTATCTCCTACGAGCAGTACTTC; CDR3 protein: CASSVEPGISYEQYF
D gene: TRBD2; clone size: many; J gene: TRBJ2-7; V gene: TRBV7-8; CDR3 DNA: TGTGCCAGCAGCCTTAATGTAGGAGCGGGAGGGGGAGAGCAGTACTTC; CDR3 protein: CASSLNVGAGGGEQYF
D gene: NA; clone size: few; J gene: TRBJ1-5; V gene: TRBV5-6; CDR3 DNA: TGTGCCAGCAGCTTGAAGGGAAATCAGCCCCAGCATTTT; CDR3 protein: CASSLKGNQPQHF
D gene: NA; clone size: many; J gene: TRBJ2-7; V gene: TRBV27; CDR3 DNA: TGTGCCAGCAGTTTATTCGGCACAGGGCTTAGCTCCTACGAGCAGTACTTC; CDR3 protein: CASSLFGTGLSSYEQYF
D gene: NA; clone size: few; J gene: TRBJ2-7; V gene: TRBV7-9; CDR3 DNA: TGTGCCAGCAGCTCTAGAGGGGGATCCGAGCAGTACTTC; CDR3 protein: CASSSRGGSEQYF
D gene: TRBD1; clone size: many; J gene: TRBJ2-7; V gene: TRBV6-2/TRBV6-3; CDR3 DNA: TGTGCCAGCAGTTACTACAGGGACAGGGCCTACGAGCAGTACTTC; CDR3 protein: CASSYYRDRAYEQYF
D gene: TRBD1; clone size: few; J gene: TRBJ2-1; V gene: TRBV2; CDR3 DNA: TGTGCCAGCATTGATTTTTACAGGGGCGATGAGCAGTTCTTC; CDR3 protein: CASIDFYRGDEQFF
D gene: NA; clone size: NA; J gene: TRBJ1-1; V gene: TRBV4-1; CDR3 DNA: TGCGCCAGCAGCCAAGCGGAGGGGATGAACACTGAAGCTTTCTTT; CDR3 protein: CASSQAEGMNTEAFF
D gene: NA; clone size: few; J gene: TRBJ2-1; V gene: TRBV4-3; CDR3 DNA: TGCGCCAGCAGCCAAGATACGGGGGGCCTTTTTAATGAGCAGTTCTTC; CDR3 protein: CASSQDTGGLFNEQFF
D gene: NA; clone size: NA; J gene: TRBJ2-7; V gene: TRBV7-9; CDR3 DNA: TGTGCCAGCAGGGAGGGTGGGGACCCCGGGAACGAGCAGTACTTC; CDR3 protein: CASREGGDPGNEQYF
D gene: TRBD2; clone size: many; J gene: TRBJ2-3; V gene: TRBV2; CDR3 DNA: TGTGCCAGCAGTGATGGGACTAGCCTCGCAGATACGCAGTATTTT; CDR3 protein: CASSDGTSLADTQYF
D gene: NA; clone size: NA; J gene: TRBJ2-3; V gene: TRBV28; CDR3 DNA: TGTGCCAGCTCATCGGGGCTAGAGATTCGTACGCAGTATTTT; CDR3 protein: CASSSGLEIRTQYF
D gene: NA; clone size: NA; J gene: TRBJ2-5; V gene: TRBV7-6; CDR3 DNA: TGTGCTAGCAGCCCCAAGATGGGAGAGACCCAGTACTTC; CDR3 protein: CASSPKMGETQYF
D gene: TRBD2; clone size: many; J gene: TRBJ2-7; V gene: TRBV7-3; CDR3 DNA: TGTGCCAGCAGCCCGGGACTAGCGGCCGAGCAGTACTTC; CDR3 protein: CASSPGLAAEQYF
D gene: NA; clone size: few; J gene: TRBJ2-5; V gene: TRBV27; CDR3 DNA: TGTGCCAGCAGCCAAGGGGTGAACCAAGAGACCCAGTACTTC; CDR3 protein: CASSQGVNQETQYF
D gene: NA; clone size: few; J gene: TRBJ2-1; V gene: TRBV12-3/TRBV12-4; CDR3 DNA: TGTGCCAGCAGTTTAGCCCCTGCGGGGGCTCCGTACAATGAGCAGTTCTTC; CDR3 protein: CASSLAPAGAPYNEQFF
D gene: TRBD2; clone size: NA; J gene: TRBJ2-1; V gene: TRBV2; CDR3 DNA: TGTGCCAGCGAAGAGACTAGCGGGGGGGTAAGTGAGCAGTTCTTC; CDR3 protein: CASEETSGGVSEQFF
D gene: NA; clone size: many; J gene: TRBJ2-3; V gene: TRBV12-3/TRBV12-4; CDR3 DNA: TGTGCCAGCAGTCTCACAGATACGCAGTATTTT; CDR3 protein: CASSLTDTQYF
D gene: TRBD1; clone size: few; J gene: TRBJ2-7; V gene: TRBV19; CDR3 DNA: TGTGCCACCGCCCCCGGGACAGGGGCTAGGTACGAGCAGTACTTC; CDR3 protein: CATAPGTGARYEQYF
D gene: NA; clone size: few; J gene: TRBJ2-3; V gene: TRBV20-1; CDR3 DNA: TGCAGTGCTCCCGATGCTCTAGATTCGGGCACAGATACGCAGTATTTT; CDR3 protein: CSAPDALDSGTDTQYF
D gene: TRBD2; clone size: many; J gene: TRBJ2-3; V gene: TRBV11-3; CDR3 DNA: TGTGCCAGCAGCTTAGGGAAGAGCGGGAGGCACACAGATACGCAGTATTTT; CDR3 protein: CASSLGKSGRHTDTQYF
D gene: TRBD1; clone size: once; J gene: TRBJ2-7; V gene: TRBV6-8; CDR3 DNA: TGTGCCAGCAGTTACTCGAGCAGGGGGCTCTACGAGCAGTACTTC; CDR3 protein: CASSYSSRGLYEQYF
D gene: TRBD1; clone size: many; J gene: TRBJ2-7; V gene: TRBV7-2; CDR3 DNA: TGTGCCAGCAGCTTCGGGACAGACTACGAGCAGTACTTC; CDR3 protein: CASSFGTDYEQYF
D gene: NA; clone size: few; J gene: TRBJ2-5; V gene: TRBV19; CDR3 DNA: TGTGCCAGTAGTCCCGGACAGAGCATACAAGAGACCCAGTACTTC; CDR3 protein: CASSPGQSIQETQYF
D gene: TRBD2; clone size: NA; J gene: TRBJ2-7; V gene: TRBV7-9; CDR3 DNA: TGTGCCAGCAGCTCGATGACTAGCGGGGGCTCCTACGAGCAGTACTTC; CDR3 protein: CASSSMTSGGSYEQYF
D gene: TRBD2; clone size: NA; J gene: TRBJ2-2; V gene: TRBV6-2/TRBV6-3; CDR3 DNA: TGTGCCAGCAGTTACTCAGCGGGAGGGCCGGCCAGGGAGCTGTTTTTT; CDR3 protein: CASSYSAGGPARELFF
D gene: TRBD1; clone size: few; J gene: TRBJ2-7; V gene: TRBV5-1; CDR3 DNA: TGCGCCAGCAGCCCGGACAGGCCCACCTACGAGCAGTACTTC; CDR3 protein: CASSPDRPTYEQYF
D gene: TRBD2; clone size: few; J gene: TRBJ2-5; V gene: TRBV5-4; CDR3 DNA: TGTGCCAGCAGCTTGCCAGCGGGAGGTGAGACCCAGTACTTC; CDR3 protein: CASSLPAGGETQYF
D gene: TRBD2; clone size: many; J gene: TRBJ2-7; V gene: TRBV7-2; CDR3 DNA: TGTGCCAGCAGCCCCAACCCCGGGAGGATCTACGAGCAGTACTTC; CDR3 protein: CASSPNPGRIYEQYF
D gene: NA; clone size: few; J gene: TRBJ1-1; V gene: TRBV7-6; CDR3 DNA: TGTGCCAGCAGCTTATCGCCAGGTCGTGGCACTGAAGCTTTCTTT; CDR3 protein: CASSLSPGRGTEAFF